What follows are 25 T cell receptor beta chains derived from one specimen sequenced in a study of radiation and T cells in renal cell carcinoma. Assay used: immunoSEQ multiplex PCR; TCRdb lists only in-frame clones, some missing. The repertoire holds roughly 80,000 clones, with approximately 87% as singletons. Described time point: blood 4 weeks post-SBRT, at nephrectomy. As to treatment: 15 Gy SBRT to primary tumor, nephrectomy 4 weeks later. Sequenced here: blood, sampled from a patient whose treatment included radiotherapy and nephrectomy. Receptors were obtained from a woman aged 60 to 75 with renal cell carcinoma.

This chain connects TRBV15 to TRBJ2-7, with D perhaps TRBD2 (6 bases). Germline-derived CDR1 and CDR2 are LNHNV and YYDKDF (reference sequence). CDR3 length: 15 amino acids. V was trimmed by 5 bases and J by 3 bases, leaving 17 bases between them. The CDR3: CATSPGGRIGYEQYF. Here the CDR3 DNA reads TGTGCCACCAGCCCCGGGGGACGGATAGGCTACGAGCAGTACTTC.

The chain links TRBV5-4 to TRBJ2-1; maybe TRBD1 (6 bases). Between the trimmed V and J ends, which lost 0 bases and 1 base, there was a span of 11 bases. The CDR3 has 16 amino acids. Germline V gene data show CDR1 as SGHNT and CDR2 as YYREEE (reference sequence). CDR3 DNA: TGTGCCAGCAGCTTGGCCGGCAGGGGATCCTACAATGAGCAGTTCTTC. It specifies CASSLAGRGSYNEQFF. The whole variable domain, remainder taken from reference TRBV5-4 and TRBJ2-1, is ETGVTQSPTHLIKTRGQQVTLRCSSQSGHNTVSWYQQALGQGPQFIFQYYREEENGRGNFPPRFSGLQFPNYSSELNVNALELDDSALYLCASSLAGRGSYNEQFFGPGTRLTVL.

The rearrangement links TRBV30 to TRBJ1-1; TRBD1 matches at 7 bases. Germline assignment: CDR1 GTSNPN and CDR2 SVGIG (reference sequence). Trimming at V came to 1 base and at J to 0 bases, leaving 8 bases not matched to a gene. CDR3 length: 16 residues. As DNA, the CDR3 is TGTGCCTGGAGTGGATCTACGGGACAGCTGAACACTGAAGCTTTCTTT. Translated: CAWSGSTGQLNTEAFF.

J is TRBJ2-1 and V is TRBV9; 7 positions match TRBD2. Germline V gene data show CDR1 as SGDLS and CDR2 as YYNGEE. Trimming at V came to 4 bases and at J to 3 bases, leaving 4 bases not matched to a gene. The CDR3 runs 14 residues. The chain's CDR3 is CASSSGLNYNEQFF. The DNA of the CDR3 is TGTGCCAGCAGCTCGGGACTAAACTACAATGAGCAGTTCTTC.

The rearrangement links TRBV5-1 to TRBJ2-2; tentatively, D is TRBD2 (6 bases). Germline assignment: CDR1 SGHRS and CDR2 YFSETQ. CDR3 length: 16 residues. Deletions cut 0 bases from V and 6 bases from J, with 15 bases between. CDR3 DNA sequence: TGCGCCAGCAGCTTGGGGGCGGTCCCGGGGGCCGGGGAGCTGTTTTTT. This codes for CASSLGAVPGAGELFF. Filled out from reference TRBV5-1 and TRBJ2-2, the complete variable domain reads KAGVTQTPRYLIKTRGQQVTLSCSPISGHRSVSWYQQTPGQGLQFLFEYFSETQRNKGNFPGRFSGRQFSNSRSEMNVSTLELGDSALYLCASSLGAVPGAGELFFGEGSRLTVL.

The chain employs TRBV27 and TRBJ1-1; possible D gene TRBD1, 5 bases. The CDR3 has 15 amino acids. Germline V gene data show CDR1 as MNHEY and CDR2 as SMNVEV (reference sequence). V gave up 6 bases and J gave up 0 bases, with 14 bases separating them. The CDR3 here is CASSQPGLMNTEAFF. The CDR3 region has the DNA TGTGCCAGCAGCCAACCGGGACTTATGAACACTGAAGCTTTCTTT.

The chain couples TRBV28 to TRBJ1-2, with D possibly being TRBD1 (5 bases). This CDR3 contains 14 residues. Germline V gene lookup returns CDR1 MDHEN and CDR2 SYDVKM. Trimming took 5 bases from V and 2 from J, leaving 12 bases between them. CDR3 coding DNA: TGTGCCAGCAGTCTTTCCGGGGCAAACTATGGCTACACCTTC. This translates into CASSLSGANYGYTF.

This clone occurred a few times. The chain couples TRBV2 to TRBJ1-2; D is uncertain. Per germline, CDR1 SNHLY and CDR2 FYNNEI. There are 11 residues in the CDR3. Trimming left V 6 bases short and J 11 bases short, with 13 bases between. Written as DNA, the CDR3 is TGTGCCAGCAGGCGGAACAGCCTGTACACCTTC. Its protein product is CASRRNSLYTF.

The rearrangement links TRBV28 to TRBJ2-7; 7 bases align to TRBD1. With 3 bases clipped from V and 1 base from J, the junction kept 12 bases outside the gene matches. This CDR3 has 17 residues. Germline lookup yields CDR1 MDHEN and CDR2 SYDVKM. CDR3 in amino acids: CASSFETRNRGSYEQYF. The CDR3, as DNA: TGTGCCAGCAGTTTTGAAACGAGGAACAGGGGATCCTACGAGCAGTACTTC.

The V gene is TRBV27, the J gene TRBJ2-3, with D possibly TRBD1 on 5 matching bases. V was cut by 3 bases and J by 3 bases, with 10 bases left in between. The CDR3 runs 14 residues. From germline, CDR1 is MNHEY and CDR2 SMNVEV (reference sequence). CDR3 bases: TGTGCCAGCAGTTTCGGTGGGGCTACAGATACGCAGTATTTT. It yields the protein CASSFGGATDTQYF.

The CDR3 DNA follows: TGCGCCAGCAGCTTGTTGGGAGCTGGGGCCAACGTCCTGACTTTC. Protein: CASSLLGAGANVLTF. This chain links TRBV5-1 with TRBJ2-6; a weak D match, TRBD2 (5 bases). The V end was cut by 1 base, the J end by 2 bases, with 7 bases between. The CDR3 extends over 15 amino acids. The germline V gene encodes CDR1 SGHRS and CDR2 YFSETQ.

The chain is built from TRBV6-1 and TRBJ1-2, with D possibly matching TRBD1 (6 bases). Trimming left V 8 bases short and J 0 bases short, with 10 bases between. CDR3 size: 13 residues. From germline, CDR1 is MNHNS and CDR2 SASEGT. The CDR3 DNA follows: TGTGCCAGCGGGGGCCTCGCTAACTATGGCTACACCTTC. It encodes CASGGLANYGYTF.

V gene TRBV6-1 combines with J gene TRBJ2-3, with D unresolved. Germline values: CDR1 MNHNS, CDR2 SASEGT. The CDR3 is 14 residues long. V dropped 6 bases and J dropped 1 base, with 11 bases sitting between them. The chain's CDR3 is CASRAGTGTDTQYF. The CDR3 nucleotides read TGTGCCAGCAGAGCTGGTACAGGCACAGATACGCAGTATTTT.

This clone came up once. V usage is TRBV2 and J usage is TRBJ2-3; a possible D gene is TRBD1 (6 bases). The CDR3 length is 14 residues. Per germline, CDR1 SNHLY and CDR2 FYNNEI. V dropped 8 bases and J dropped 2 bases, with 14 bases sitting between them. CDR3 region: CASGGQGFTDTQYF. For the CDR3, the DNA is TGTGCCAGCGGGGGCCAGGGTTTCACAGATACGCAGTATTTT. Full variable domain (missing parts from reference TRBV2 and TRBJ2-3): EPEVTQTPSHQVTQMGQEVILRCVPISNHLYFYWYRQILGQKVEFLVSFYNNEISEKSEIFDDQFSVERPDGSNFTLKIRSTKLEDSAMYFCASGGQGFTDTQYFGPGTRLTVL.

The rearrangement uses TRBV11-2 and TRBJ2-5, with unresolved D. The end of the DNA fits TRBJ2-7 better, so the J call may be wrong. There are 14 residues in the CDR3. CDR1 is SGHAT and CDR2 is FQNNGV in the germline V gene. In nucleotides, the CDR3 is TGTGCCAGCAGCCCAAAGGCGGAAGCCTACGAGCAGTACTTC. Amino acid sequence: CASSPKAEAYEQYF.

The chain joins TRBV28 to TRBJ2-7; 9 nucleotides align to TRBD1. CDR3 size: 12 residues. Germline trimming cut 10 bases from V and 6 bases from J; bases unmatched to any gene: 7. Germline-derived CDR1 and CDR2 are MDHEN and SYDVKM. Here the CDR3 reads CAIRKTGGEQYF. In DNA form, the CDR3 reads TGTGCCATCCGAAAGACAGGGGGCGAGCAGTACTTC. Variable domain in full (rest from reference TRBV28 and TRBJ2-7): DVKVTQSSRYLVKRTGEKVFLECVQDMDHENMFWYRQDPGLGLRLIYFSYDVKMKEKGDIPEGYSVSREKKERFSLILESASTNQTSMYLCAIRKTGGEQYFGPGTRLTVT.

The chain is built from TRBV6-4 and TRBJ2-3; weak D call: TRBD1 (7 bases). The CDR3 covers 16 residues. V was cut by 7 bases and J by 2 bases, with 19 bases left in between. Germline V gene sequence: CDR1 MRHNA, CDR2 SNTAGT. The CDR3 is CASIPKGGQTTDTQYF. The CDR3 DNA reads as TGTGCCAGCATTCCTAAGGGGGGACAGACCACAGATACGCAGTATTTT.

This clone was observed once. The CDR3 is CASSETTGGLNIQYF. DNA for the CDR3: TGTGCCAGCAGTGAAACCACGGGGGGGCTAAACATTCAGTACTTC. The chain uses TRBV6-1 and TRBJ2-4, with 8 bases matching TRBD2. CDR1 and CDR2 (germline): MNHNS, SASEGT. The CDR3 is 15 amino acids. V was pared by 2 bases and J by 6 bases, with 6 bases of the junction left unmatched.

The chain is built from TRBV5-1 and TRBJ2-1; tentatively, D is TRBD2 (6 bases). This CDR3 spans 16 amino acids. Trimming took off 0 bases at V and 3 bases at J, with 13 bases between the two ends. Germline V gene data show CDR1 as SGHRS and CDR2 as YFSETQ. CDR3 amino acids: CASSLESSVFYNEQFF. The CDR3 DNA reads TGCGCCAGCAGCTTGGAGTCTAGCGTCTTCTACAATGAGCAGTTCTTC.

V gene TRBV28 combines with J gene TRBJ1-2, with D possibly TRBD1 on 5 matching bases. The CDR3 sequence is 12 residues long. Germline CDR1 is MDHEN and CDR2 is SYDVKM. The V end lost 6 bases, the J end lost 5 bases, and 10 bases lay between the germline ends. The CDR3 sequence is CASSRDSYGYTF. The CDR3 DNA reads TGTGCCAGCAGCCGCGACAGTTATGGCTACACCTTC.

This chain connects TRBV6-5 to TRBJ2-7, with D perhaps TRBD1 (6 bases). The V and J ends lost 5 bases and 5 bases respectively, with 13 bases between them. There are 13 residues in the CDR3. Germline V gene lookup returns CDR1 MNHEY and CDR2 SVGAGI. The DNA of the CDR3 is TGTGCCAGCAGTGCCACAGGGTCCCACGAGCAGTACTTC. It translates to CASSATGSHEQYF.

This clone was counted a single time. The chain is built from TRBV5-6 and TRBJ1-6; perhaps TRBD1 as D (5 bases). Germline-derived CDR1 and CDR2 are SGHDT and YYEEEE. This CDR3 spans 14 amino acids. Trimming pared 4 bases from V and 9 bases from J, leaving 14 bases between. CDR3 residues: CASSVGGGGSPLHF. The DNA for the CDR3 is TGTGCCAGCAGCGTTGGGGGTGGAGGTTCACCCCTCCACTTT.

The J gene is TRBJ1-1, the V gene TRBV11-2; D gene ambiguous. The germline gives CDR1 SGHAT, CDR2 FQNNGV. The CDR3 has 12 residues. Trimming took 3 bases from V and 5 from J, leaving 7 bases between them. CDR3 residues: CASSFGETEAFF. The CDR3 nucleotides are TGTGCCAGCAGCTTCGGGGAAACTGAAGCTTTCTTT.

The V call is TRBV6-5, the J call TRBJ1-2, with TRBD1 as a possible D gene (5 bases). The CDR3 is made up of 13 amino acids. Trimming removed 6 bases at V and 6 bases at J, with 14 bases between. Germline lookup yields CDR1 MNHEY and CDR2 SVGAGI. CDR3 nucleotides: TGTGCCAGCAGGTCCCCGGGGGACGATGGCTACACCTTC. Translating gives CASRSPGDDGYTF.

In nucleotides, the CDR3 is TGTGCCAGCAGCTCCACAGGGGGCTATTATCAGCCCCAGCATTTT. Translation: CASSSTGGYYQPQHF. The chain employs TRBV7-9 and TRBJ1-5; TRBD1 matches at 9 bases. This CDR3 is 15 amino acids long. Germline CDR1 reads SEHNR; CDR2 reads FQNEAQ (reference sequence). Trimming removed 4 bases from V and 5 bases from J; junction bases left unmatched: 6.